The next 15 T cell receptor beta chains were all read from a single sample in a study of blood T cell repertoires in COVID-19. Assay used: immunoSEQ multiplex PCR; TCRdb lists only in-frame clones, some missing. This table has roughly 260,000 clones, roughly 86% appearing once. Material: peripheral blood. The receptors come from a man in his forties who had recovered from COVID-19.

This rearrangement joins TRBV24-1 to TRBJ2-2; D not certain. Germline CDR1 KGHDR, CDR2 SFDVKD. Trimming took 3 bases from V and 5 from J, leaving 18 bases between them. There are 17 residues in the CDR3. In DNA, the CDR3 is TGTGCCACCAGTGATACCACCGCAGGCGTCGGTACCGGGGAGCTGTTTTTT. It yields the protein CATSDTTAGVGTGELFF.

The CDR3 DNA reads TGTGCCAGCAGTTACTCGAGCGGGGCGATTACTGAAAAACTGTTTTTT. Residues: CASSYSSGAITEKLFF. This chain connects TRBV6-6 to TRBJ1-4, with a tentative D call TRBD1 (5 bases). The CDR3 runs to 16 residues. Trimming cost V 0 bases and J 7 bases, with 15 bases left between them. CDR1 is MNHNY, CDR2 SVGAGI, per germline (reference sequence).

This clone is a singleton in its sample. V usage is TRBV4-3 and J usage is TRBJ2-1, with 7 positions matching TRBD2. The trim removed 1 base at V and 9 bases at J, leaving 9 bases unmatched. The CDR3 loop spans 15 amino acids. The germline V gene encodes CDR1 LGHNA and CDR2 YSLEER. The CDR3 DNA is TGCGCCAGCAGCCAAGCCGGGCTAGCGGTGCTTGAGCAGTTCTTC. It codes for CASSQAGLAVLEQFF.

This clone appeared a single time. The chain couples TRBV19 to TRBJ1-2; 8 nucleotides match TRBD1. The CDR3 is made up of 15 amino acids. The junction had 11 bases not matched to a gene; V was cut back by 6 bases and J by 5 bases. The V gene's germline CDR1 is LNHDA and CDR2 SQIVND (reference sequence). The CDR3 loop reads CASRTPGTGLYGYTF. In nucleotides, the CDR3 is TGTGCCAGTAGAACACCTGGGACAGGCCTTTATGGCTACACCTTC.

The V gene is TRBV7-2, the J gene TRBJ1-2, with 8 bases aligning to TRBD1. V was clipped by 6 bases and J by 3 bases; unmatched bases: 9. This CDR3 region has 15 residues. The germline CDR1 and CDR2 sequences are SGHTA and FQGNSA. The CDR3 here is CASSRTGRTYYGYTF. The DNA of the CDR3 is TGTGCCAGCAGTAGGACAGGGAGGACCTACTATGGCTACACCTTC.

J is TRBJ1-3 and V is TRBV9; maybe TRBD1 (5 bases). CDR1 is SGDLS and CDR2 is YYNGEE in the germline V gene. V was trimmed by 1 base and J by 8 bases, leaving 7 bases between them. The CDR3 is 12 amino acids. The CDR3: CASSVTGDTIYF. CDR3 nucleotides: TGTGCCAGCAGCGTAACGGGGGACACCATATATTTT.

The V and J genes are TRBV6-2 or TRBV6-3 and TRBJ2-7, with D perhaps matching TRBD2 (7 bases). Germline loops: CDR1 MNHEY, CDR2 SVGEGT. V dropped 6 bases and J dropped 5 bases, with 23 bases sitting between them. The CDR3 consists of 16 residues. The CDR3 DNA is TGTGCCAGCAGCCCTGAACTGGGGGGGGGCTTCCACGAGCAGTACTTC. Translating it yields CASSPELGGGFHEQYF.

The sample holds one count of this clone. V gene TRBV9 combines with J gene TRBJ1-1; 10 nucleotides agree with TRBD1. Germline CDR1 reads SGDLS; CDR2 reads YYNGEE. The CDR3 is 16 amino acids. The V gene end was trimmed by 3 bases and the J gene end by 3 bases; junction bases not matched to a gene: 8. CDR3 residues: CASSEPGQGMDTEAFF. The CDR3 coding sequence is TGTGCCAGCAGCGAGCCGGGACAGGGGATGGACACTGAAGCTTTCTTT.

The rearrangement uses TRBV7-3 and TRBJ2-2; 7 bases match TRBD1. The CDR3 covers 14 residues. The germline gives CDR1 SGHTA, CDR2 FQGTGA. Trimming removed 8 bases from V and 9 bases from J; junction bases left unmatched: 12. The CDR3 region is CASASGGPKRELFF. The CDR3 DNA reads TGTGCCAGCGCTTCAGGGGGTCCAAAGCGGGAGCTGTTTTTT.

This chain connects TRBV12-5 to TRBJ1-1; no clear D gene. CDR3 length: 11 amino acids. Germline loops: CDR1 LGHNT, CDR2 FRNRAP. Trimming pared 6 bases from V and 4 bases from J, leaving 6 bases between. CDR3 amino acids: CASGVGTEAFF. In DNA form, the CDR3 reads TGTGCTAGTGGAGTCGGCACTGAAGCTTTCTTT. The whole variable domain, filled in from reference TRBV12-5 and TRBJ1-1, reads DARVTQTPRHKVTEMGQEVTMRCQPILGHNTVFWYRQTMMQGLELLAYFRNRAPLDDSGMPKDRFSAEMPDATLATLKIQPSEPRDSAVYFCASGVGTEAFFGQGTRLTVV.

The CDR3 coding sequence is TGTGCCAGCAGTTTATCCGGGACAGGATTTCGGCCCCAGCATTTT. Protein product: CASSLSGTGFRPQHF. The genes are TRBV27 and TRBJ1-5; TRBD1 matches at 8 bases. After removal of 0 bases from V and 9 bases from J, the junction contained 7 bases not matched to a gene. Germline V lookup: CDR1 MNHEY, CDR2 SMNVEV (reference sequence). This CDR3 has 15 amino acids.

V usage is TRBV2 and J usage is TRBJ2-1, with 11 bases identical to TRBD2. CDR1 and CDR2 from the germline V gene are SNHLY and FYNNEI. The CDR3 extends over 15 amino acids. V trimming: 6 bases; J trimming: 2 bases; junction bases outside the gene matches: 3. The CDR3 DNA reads TGTGCCAGCAGGGGGACTAGCGGCACCTACAATGAGCAGTTCTTC. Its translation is CASRGTSGTYNEQFF.

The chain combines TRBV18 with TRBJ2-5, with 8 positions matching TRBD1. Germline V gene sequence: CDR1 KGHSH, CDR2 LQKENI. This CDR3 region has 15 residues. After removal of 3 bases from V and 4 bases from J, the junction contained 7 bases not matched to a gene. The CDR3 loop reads CASSPLGQGRETQYF. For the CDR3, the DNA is TGTGCCAGCTCACCTCTTGGACAGGGTCGAGAGACCCAGTACTTC.

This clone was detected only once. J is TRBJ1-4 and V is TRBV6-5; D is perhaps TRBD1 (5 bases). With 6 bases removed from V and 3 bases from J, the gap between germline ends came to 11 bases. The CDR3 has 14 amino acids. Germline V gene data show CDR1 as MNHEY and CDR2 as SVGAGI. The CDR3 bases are TGTGCCAGCAGGGACACGACACCTAATGAAAAACTGTTTTTT. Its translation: CASRDTTPNEKLFF.

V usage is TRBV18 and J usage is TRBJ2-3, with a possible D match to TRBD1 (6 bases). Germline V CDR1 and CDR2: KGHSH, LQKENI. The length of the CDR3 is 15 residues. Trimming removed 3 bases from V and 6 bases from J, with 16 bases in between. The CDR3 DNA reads TGTGCCAGCTCACCTTACGACACAGGGTGGGATACGCAGTATTTT. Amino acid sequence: CASSPYDTGWDTQYF.